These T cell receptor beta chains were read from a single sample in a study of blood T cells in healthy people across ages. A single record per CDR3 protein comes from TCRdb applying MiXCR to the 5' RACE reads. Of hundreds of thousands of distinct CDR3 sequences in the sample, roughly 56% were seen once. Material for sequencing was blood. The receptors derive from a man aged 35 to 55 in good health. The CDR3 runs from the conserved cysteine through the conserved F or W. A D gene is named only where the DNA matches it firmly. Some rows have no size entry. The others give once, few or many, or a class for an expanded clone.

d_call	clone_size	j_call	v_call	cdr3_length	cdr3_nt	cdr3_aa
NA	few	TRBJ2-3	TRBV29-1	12	TGCAGCGTTCGAGGGTCTGAAGATACGCAGTATTTT	CSVRGSEDTQYF
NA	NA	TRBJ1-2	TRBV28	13	TGTGCCAGCAGGCCACCCTTGAGCTATGGCTACACCTTC	CASRPPLSYGYTF
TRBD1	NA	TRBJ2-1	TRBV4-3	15	TGCGCCAGCAGCCAGGACAGGGGCTCCTACAATGAGCAGTTCTTC	CASSQDRGSYNEQFF
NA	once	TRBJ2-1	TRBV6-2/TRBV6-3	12	TGTGCCACGTCACAGGGATACAATGAGCAGTTCTTC	CATSQGYNEQFF
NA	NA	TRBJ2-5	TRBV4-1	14	TGCGCCAGCAGCCAAGATCTGGGAGGGGGTGAGCAGTACTTC	CASSQDLGGGEQYF
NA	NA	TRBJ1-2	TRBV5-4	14	TGTGCCAGCAGCGCCCGGGACACTGGCTATGGCTACACCTTC	CASSARDTGYGYTF
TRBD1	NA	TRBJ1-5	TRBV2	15	TGTGCCAGCAGGTCGAAGACAGGGGGGAAAGAGCCCCAGCATTTT	CASRSKTGGKEPQHF
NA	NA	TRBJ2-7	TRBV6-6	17	TGTGCCAGCAGTTCCTGGGAGCGCGCTAGCCCTCTATATGAGCAGTACTTC	CASSSWERASPLYEQYF
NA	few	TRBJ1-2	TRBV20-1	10	TGCAGTGCCGGAAGGACTGGCTACACCTTC	CSAGRTGYTF
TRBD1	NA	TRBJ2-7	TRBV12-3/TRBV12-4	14	TGTGCCAGCAGGGGGCAGGGGGCAATCTACGAGCAGTACTTC	CASRGQGAIYEQYF
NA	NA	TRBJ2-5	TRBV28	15	TGTGCCAGCAGTTCACTGGACACCAGGGAAGAGACCCAGTACTTC	CASSSLDTREETQYF
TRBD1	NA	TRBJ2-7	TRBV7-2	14	TGTGCCAGCAGCTTAGCGGGACAGCTCTACGAGCAGTACTTC	CASSLAGQLYEQYF
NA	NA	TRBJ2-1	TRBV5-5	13	TGTGCCAGCAGCTTGGCTGAGATCGGTGAGCAGTTCTTC	CASSLAEIGEQFF
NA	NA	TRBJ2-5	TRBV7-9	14	TGTGCCAGCAGCTTAGCGCGGTCGTCTGAGACCCAGTACTTC	CASSLARSSETQYF
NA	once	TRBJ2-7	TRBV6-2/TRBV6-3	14	TGTGCCAGCAGTCGGACCGGGTCCCCTTACGAGCAGTACTTC	CASSRTGSPYEQYF
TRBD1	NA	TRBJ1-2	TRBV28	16	TGTGCCAGCAGTTCGGCCCGACAGGGGCCAAACTATGGCTACACCTTC	CASSSARQGPNYGYTF
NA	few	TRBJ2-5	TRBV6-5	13	TGTGCCAGCAGTTACTTTCGGACTGATCCCCAGTACTTC	CASSYFRTDPQYF
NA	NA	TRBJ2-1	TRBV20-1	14	TGCAGTGCTAGGCCATTGGGGGGGGCGGGAAAGCAGTTCTTC	CSARPLGGAGKQFF
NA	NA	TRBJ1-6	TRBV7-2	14	TGTGCCAGCAGCAGGGGGTCGACGGATTCACCCCTCCACTTT	CASSRGSTDSPLHF
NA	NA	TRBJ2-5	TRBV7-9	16	TGTGCCAGCAGCTCACCCCCCGGGGGAAATAAAGAGACCCAGTACTTC	CASSSPPGGNKETQYF
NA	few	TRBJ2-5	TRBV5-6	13	TGTGCCAGCAGACCCACAGGTCCGGGGACCCAGTACTTC	CASRPTGPGTQYF
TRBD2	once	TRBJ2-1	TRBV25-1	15	TGTGCCAGCAGTTCTAGCGGGAGCTGGGTCAATGAGCAGTTCTTC	CASSSSGSWVNEQFF
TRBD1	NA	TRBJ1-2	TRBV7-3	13	TGTGCCAGCAGCGGGACAGGGGGCGTAGGCTACACCTTC	CASSGTGGVGYTF
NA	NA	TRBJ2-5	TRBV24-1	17	TGTGCCACCAGTGACGTAGGGGTGGGAGCGGAACAAGAGACCCAGTACTTC	CATSDVGVGAEQETQYF
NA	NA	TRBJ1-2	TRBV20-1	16	TGCAGTGCCGCACCAACCGGGAACAGGGAGGTGTGGGGCTACACCTTC	CSAAPTGNREVWGYTF
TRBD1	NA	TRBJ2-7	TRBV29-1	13	TGCAGCGTTGAAGGGACAGGGCCCCACGAGCAGTACTTC	CSVEGTGPHEQYF
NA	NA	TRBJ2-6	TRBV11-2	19	TGTGCCAGCAGCAAACGACAGGGAGGGGGCTTCTCTGGGGCCAACGTCCTGACTTTC	CASSKRQGGGFSGANVLTF
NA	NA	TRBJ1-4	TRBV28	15	TGTGCCAGCAGAATATGGACAGTAACTAATGAAAAACTGTTTTTT	CASRIWTVTNEKLFF
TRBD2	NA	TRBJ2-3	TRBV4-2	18	TGTGCCAGCAGCCAAGATTTTCCTAGCGGGAGGGCCCCAGATACGCAGTATTTT	CASSQDFPSGRAPDTQYF
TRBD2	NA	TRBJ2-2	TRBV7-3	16	TGTGCCAGCAGCTTAACGCCTAGCGGAAACACCGGGGAGCTGTTTTTT	CASSLTPSGNTGELFF
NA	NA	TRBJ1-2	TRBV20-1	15	TGCAGTGCTGCCAACCCAAGGGCCCTTAATTATGGCTACACCTTC	CSAANPRALNYGYTF
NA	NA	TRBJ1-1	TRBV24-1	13	TGTGCCACCAGTAATCCCGGAGGTACTGAAGCTTTCTTT	CATSNPGGTEAFF
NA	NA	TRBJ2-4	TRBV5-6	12	TGTGCCAGCAGCTTAGTAGCCCAGAACCAGTACTTC	CASSLVAQNQYF
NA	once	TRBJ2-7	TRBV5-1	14	TGCGCCAGCAGCTCAGCGGGCCTCCAAGAGGCCCAGTACTTC	CASSSAGLQEAQYF
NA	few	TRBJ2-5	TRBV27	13	TGTGCCAGCGCCGTCCGTAGACAGGAGACCCAGTACTTC	CASAVRRQETQYF
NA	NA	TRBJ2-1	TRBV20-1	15	TGCAGTGCTAGGGCCTCGTTAGGTACCTACAATGAGCAGTTCTTC	CSARASLGTYNEQFF
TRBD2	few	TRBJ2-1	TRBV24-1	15	TGTGCCACCAGTGACCGTACTAGCGGGAGGAATGAGCAGTTCTTC	CATSDRTSGRNEQFF
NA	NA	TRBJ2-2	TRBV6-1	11	TGTGCCAGCAGTATATACGGGGAGCTGTTTTTT	CASSIYGELFF
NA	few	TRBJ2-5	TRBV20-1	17	TGCAGTGCCGGGGATGGGGCCAGCCCAAGAAACCAAGAGACCCAGTACTTC	CSAGDGASPRNQETQYF